The 4 T cell receptor beta chains given below trace back to one sample, sequenced in a study of T cell changes during pregnancy in multiple sclerosis. Profiling relied on immunoSEQ multiplex PCR, and the TCRdb table lists in-frame clones only, not all of them. Altogether some 47,000 clones are present, 90% to 97% being singletons, with the ten largest covering roughly 0.8%. The sequences come from peripheral blood, collected in the second trimester of pregnancy. The receptors originated from a female donor with multiple sclerosis, enrolled in a pregnancy study.

This chain connects TRBV10-1 to TRBJ2-1, with TRBD2 identical over 10 bases. The germline V gene encodes CDR1 WNHNN and CDR2 SYGVQD (reference sequence). This CDR3 has 15 residues. V was clipped by 3 bases and J by 1 base; unmatched bases: 0. The CDR3: CASSELAGSYNEQFF. CDR3 DNA sequence: TGCGCCAGCAGTGAACTAGCGGGGTCCTACAATGAGCAGTTCTTC.

The chain joins TRBV4-1 to TRBJ2-2; TRBD1 matches 7 bases. The V gene's germline CDR1 is MGHRA and CDR2 YSYEKL. The CDR3 spans 18 residues. J was trimmed by 4 bases and V by 3 bases; bases with no gene match: 14. In DNA, the CDR3 is TGCGCCAGCAGCCACCCGACAGGGCCTCCGTCGGGCACCGGGGAGCTGTTTTTT. It translates to CASSHPTGPPSGTGELFF.

The chain couples TRBV27 to TRBJ2-7; 12 nucleotides agree with TRBD1. With 6 bases clipped from V and 7 bases from J, the junction kept 13 bases outside the gene matches. The CDR3 is made up of 16 amino acids. The V gene's germline CDR1 is MNHEY and CDR2 SMNVEV (reference sequence). The CDR3 DNA reads as TGTGCCAGCAGGCGAGCCGGGACAGGGGGCTTTAAGGAGCAGTACTTC. Amino acid sequence: CASRRAGTGGFKEQYF.

V usage is TRBV14 and J usage is TRBJ1-1; maybe TRBD1 (6 bases). V lost 4 bases and J lost 5, with 11 bases in between. Germline loops: CDR1 SGHDN, CDR2 FVKESK. The length of the CDR3 is 13 residues. As DNA, the CDR3 is TGTGCCAGCAGCCCCCGACAGGTAACTGAAGCTTTCTTT. Translated, it gives CASSPRQVTEAFF.